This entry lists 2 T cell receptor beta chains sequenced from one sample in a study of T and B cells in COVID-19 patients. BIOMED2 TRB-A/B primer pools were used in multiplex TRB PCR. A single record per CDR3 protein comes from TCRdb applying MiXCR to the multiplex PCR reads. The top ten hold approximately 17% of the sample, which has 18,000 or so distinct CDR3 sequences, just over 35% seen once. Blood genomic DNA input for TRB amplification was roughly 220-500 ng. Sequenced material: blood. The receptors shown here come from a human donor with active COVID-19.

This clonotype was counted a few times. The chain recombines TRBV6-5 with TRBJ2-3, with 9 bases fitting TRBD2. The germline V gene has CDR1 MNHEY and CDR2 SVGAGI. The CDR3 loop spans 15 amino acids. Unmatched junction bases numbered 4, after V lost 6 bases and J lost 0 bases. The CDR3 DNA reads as TGTGCCAGCAGGAAAAGCGGGGGGAGCACAGATACGCAGTATTTT. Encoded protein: CASRKSGGSTDTQYF.

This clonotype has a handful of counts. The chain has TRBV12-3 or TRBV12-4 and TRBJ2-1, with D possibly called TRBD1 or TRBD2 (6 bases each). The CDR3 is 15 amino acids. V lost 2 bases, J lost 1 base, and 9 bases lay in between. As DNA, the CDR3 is TGTGCCAGCAGTTTATCGGGGGCTTCCTACAATGAGCAGTTCTTC. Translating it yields CASSLSGASYNEQFF.